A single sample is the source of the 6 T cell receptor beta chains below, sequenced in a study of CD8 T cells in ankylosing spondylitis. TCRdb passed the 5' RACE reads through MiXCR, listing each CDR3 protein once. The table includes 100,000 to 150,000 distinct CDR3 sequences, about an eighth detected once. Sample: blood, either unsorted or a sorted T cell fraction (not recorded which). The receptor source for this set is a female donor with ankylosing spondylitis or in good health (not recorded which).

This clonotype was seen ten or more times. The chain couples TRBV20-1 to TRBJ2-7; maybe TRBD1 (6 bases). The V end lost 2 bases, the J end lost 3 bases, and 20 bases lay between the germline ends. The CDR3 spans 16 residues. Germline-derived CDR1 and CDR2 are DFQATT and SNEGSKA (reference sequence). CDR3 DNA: TGCAGTGCTAGAAAACAGGGAGACCCTTTTTTCTACGAGCAGTACTTC. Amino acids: CSARKQGDPFFYEQYF.

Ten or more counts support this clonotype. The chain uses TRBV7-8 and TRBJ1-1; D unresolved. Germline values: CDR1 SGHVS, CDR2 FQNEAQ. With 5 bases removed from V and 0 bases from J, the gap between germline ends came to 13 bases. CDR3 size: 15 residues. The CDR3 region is CASSPSIGMNTEAFF. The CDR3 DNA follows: TGTGCCAGCAGCCCGTCGATAGGGATGAACACTGAAGCTTTCTTT.

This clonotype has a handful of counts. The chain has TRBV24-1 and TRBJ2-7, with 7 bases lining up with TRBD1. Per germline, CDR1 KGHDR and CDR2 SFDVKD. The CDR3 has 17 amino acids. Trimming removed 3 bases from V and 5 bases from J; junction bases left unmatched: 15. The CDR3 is CATSDPRDSPLGNEQYF. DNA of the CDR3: TGTGCCACCAGTGATCCTAGGGACAGCCCCCTTGGAAACGAGCAGTACTTC.

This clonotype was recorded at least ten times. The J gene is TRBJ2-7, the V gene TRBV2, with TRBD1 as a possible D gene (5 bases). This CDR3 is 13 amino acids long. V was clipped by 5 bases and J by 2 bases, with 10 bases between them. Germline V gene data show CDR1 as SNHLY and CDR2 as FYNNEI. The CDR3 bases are TGTGCCAGCAGTCTCGACAGCCCCTACGAGCAGTACTTC. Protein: CASSLDSPYEQYF.

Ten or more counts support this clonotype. CDR3 region: CASSLDRRNTIYF. DNA for the CDR3: TGCGCCAGCAGCTTGGATCGGCGAAACACCATATATTTT. V is TRBV5-1 and J is TRBJ1-3; D remains unclear. Trimming took off 0 bases at V and 5 bases at J, with 6 bases between the two ends. The CDR3 runs 13 residues. From germline, CDR1 is SGHRS and CDR2 YFSETQ.

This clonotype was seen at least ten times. CDR3 residues: CASSLGPKGRNTIYF. As DNA, the CDR3 is TGTGCCAGCAGCTTAGGACCTAAGGGTAGAAACACCATATATTTT. This rearrangement joins TRBV7-2 to TRBJ1-3; D call uncertain. This CDR3 is 15 amino acids long. V was clipped by 1 base and J by 5 bases, with 12 bases between them. Germline lookup yields CDR1 SGHTA and CDR2 FQGNSA.